This entry describes one TCR beta chain. Its target is not known. This CDR3 is 14 amino acids long. The germline V gene encodes CDR1 SGHAT and CDR2 FQNNGV. V lost 4 bases and J lost 2; bases outside the gene matches: 3. PCR employed 60 Vbeta and 13 Jbeta primers. Sequencing used immunoSEQ multiplex PCR; TCRdb keeps in-frame clones, though not all of them. The data show 35,000 to 40,000 clones, 74% seen once. This sample was taken from a study of cytomegalovirus exposure and HLA in healthy donors. Regarding the study as a whole: With later analysis, a missense DCLRE1C variant became linked to TCR beta V- and J-gene trimming.

The rearrangement uses TRBV11-2 and TRBJ2-7; TRBD1 aligns across 9 bases. Sample: PBMCs. This clonotype originated in a man aged 30 to 45 in good health and CMV-seronegative. This chain's CDR3 is CASSWDRETYEQYF. The CDR3 DNA reads TGTGCCAGCAGCTGGGACAGGGAGACCTACGAGCAGTACTTC.